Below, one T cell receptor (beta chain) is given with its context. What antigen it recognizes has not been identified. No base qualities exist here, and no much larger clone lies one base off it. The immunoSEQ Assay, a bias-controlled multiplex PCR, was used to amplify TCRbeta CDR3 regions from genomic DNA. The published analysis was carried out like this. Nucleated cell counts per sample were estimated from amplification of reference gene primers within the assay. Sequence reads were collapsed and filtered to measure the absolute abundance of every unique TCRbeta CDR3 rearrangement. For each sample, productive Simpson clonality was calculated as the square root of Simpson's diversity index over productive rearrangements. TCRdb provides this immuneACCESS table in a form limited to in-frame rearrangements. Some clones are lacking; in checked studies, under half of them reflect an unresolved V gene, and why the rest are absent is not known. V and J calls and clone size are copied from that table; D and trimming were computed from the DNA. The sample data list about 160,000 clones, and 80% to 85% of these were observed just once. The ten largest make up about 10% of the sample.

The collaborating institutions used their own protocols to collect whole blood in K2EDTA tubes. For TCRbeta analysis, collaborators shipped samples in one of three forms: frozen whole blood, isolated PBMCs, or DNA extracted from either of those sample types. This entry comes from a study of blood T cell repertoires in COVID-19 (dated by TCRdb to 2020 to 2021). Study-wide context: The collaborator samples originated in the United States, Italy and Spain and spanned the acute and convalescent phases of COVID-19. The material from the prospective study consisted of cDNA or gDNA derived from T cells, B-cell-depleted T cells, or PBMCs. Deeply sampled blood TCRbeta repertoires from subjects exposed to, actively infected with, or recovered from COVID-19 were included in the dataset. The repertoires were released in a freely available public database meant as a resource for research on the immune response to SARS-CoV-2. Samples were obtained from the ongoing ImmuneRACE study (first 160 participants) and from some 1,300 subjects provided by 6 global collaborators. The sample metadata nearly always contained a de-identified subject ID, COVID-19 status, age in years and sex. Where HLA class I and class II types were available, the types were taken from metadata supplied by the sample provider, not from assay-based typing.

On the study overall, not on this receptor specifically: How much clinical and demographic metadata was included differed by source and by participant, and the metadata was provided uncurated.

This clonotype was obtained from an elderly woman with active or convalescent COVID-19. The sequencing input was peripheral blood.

This receptor carries the CDR3 CSANSGQGRTEAFF. The sequenced DNA: TGCAGCGCCAACTCGGGACAGGGCAGAACTGAAGCTTTCTTT. The chain links TRBV29-1 with TRBJ1-1; 9 central bases correspond to TRBD1. The CDR3 has 14 amino acids, counting the end cysteine and phenylalanine. The DNA shown is the 42-base CDR3, in frame from base 1. From the germline V gene, CDR1 is SQVTM and CDR2 is ANQGSEA. From V the trimming removes 7 bases and from J it removes 5 bases, while the gene matches leave 11 bases of the junction unaccounted for.